The clone carrying this T cell receptor beta chain was detected ten times or more. TCRdb passed the 5' RACE reads through MiXCR, listing each CDR3 protein once. The data contain about 150,000 distinct CDR3 sequences, about 7% of them singletons. This specimen comes from a study of T cells after yellow fever vaccination. This receptor was identified in a man under 40 who received the YFV17D yellow fever vaccine. Sequenced here: CD4+ T cells sorted from PBMCs, sampled 10 days after the yellow fever booster vaccination.

CDR3 in amino acids: CASSSGQGYRNTEAFF. In DNA form, the CDR3 reads TGTGCCAGCAGTTCGGGCCAAGGGTATAGGAACACTGAAGCTTTCTTT. The J gene is TRBJ1-1, the V gene TRBV28; D not resolved. The CDR3 sequence is 16 residues long. The germline V gene has CDR1 MDHEN and CDR2 SYDVKM. Trimming stripped 4 bases from V and 1 base from J, with 16 bases between.